The clone carrying this T cell receptor (beta chain) has just one count. The antigen is undetermined. TCRdb re-called the 5' RACE reads with MiXCR, one entry per CDR3 protein. The sample shows 450,000 or so distinct CDR3 sequences, 14% of them seen only once. This entry comes from a study of identical twins. The study's findings and limits: Conclusions came from cross-sectional statistical analysis, not from following the same donors. The degree of excess twin sharing was weaker in beta out-of-frame sequences.

Separately, the same data were catalogued under a study of yellow fever vaccine responses in identical twins.

The TCR sequence derives from a woman aged 18 to 35 in good health. Material: CD4+ T cells sorted from blood.

The CDR3 region has the DNA TGCGCCAGCAGCTGGGGCTGGGTGGGGAGTACTGAAGCTTTCTTT. Encoded protein: CASSWGWVGSTEAFF. V gene TRBV5-1 combines with J gene TRBJ1-1, with TRBD1 as a possible D gene (5 bases). The CDR3 loop spans 15 amino acids. The germline gives CDR1 SGHRS, CDR2 YFSETQ. V lost 3 bases to trimming and J lost 5 bases, with 17 bases between them. Combining the CDR3 with reference TRBV5-1 and TRBJ1-1 gives the whole variable domain KAGVTQTPRYLIKTRGQQVTLSCSPISGHRSVSWYQQTPGQGLQFLFEYFSETQRNKGNFPGRFSGRQFSNSRSEMNVSTLELGDSALYLCASSWGWVGSTEAFFGQGTRLTVV.